This T cell receptor beta chain appears in the sequencing data of a study of T cells after yellow fever vaccination. One entry per CDR3 protein, called by TCRdb with MiXCR from the 5' RACE reads. The sample yields 400,000 or so distinct CDR3 sequences, around 6.4% seen once. Germline V CDR1 and CDR2: SGHTA, FQGNSA. The trim removed 3 bases at V and 3 bases at J, leaving 12 bases unmatched. The CDR3 extends over 17 amino acids. The TCR comes from a man between 25 and 39 years old who received the YFV17D yellow fever vaccine. This sample comprised PBMCs, obtained 5 days after the yellow fever booster vaccination. The chain has TRBV7-2 and TRBJ2-3, with TRBD2 matching 7 bases. The DNA for the CDR3 is TGTGCCAGCAGCTTCTTCCATAGGCGGGAGTGGACAGATACGCAGTATTTT. This translates into CASSFFHRREWTDTQYF.